This T cell receptor beta chain is from a study of tumor and adjacent non-tumor tissue in lung cancer. Whole-study results and caveats: Shorter survival was associated with higher TCR diversity in tumors. Normal lung showed higher cumulative top 100 clone frequency than tumor.

Three rounds of nested PCR, following a modified ARM-PCR protocol, produced the TCRbeta library. One entry per CDR3 protein results from TCRdb running MiXCR on the multiplex PCR reads. In the table there are about 200,000 distinct CDR3 sequences, 71% of which are singletons. The CDR3 has 19 residues. CDR1 LGHNA and CDR2 YSLEER come from the germline V gene. This sample's RNA came from whole unsorted tissue. As to this clonotype: Its specificity is not known. This may be a read error, as it is one base from a much larger clone.

The source material was lung tumor tissue. The sequence came from a man in his fifties or sixties with non-small cell lung cancer. The gene calls are TRBV4-3 and TRBJ2-1, with 8 positions matching TRBD2. The CDR3 DNA follows: TGCGCCGGCAGCCAAGATCGGATCCCCGGGACTAGAGCCTACAATGAGCAGTTCTTC. Protein product: CAGSQDRIPGTRAYNEQFF.